A selection of T cell receptor beta chains follows, all from one sample in a study of T cells in Graves' hyperthyroidism and ophthalmopathy. TCRdb itself ran the multiplex PCR reads through MiXCR, one entry per CDR3 protein. The sample records 490,000 or so distinct CDR3 sequences, about 45% being singletons. Material: peripheral blood or thyroid tissue (not recorded which). These receptors were collected from an adult woman with Graves' disease, either hyperthyroidism or ophthalmopathy (not recorded which). The CDR3 runs from the conserved cysteine through the conserved F or W. The order of the fields is D gene, V gene, J gene, clone size, CDR3 DNA, CDR3 protein. The D gene is left open where the match is weak. Clone size is not always given. Where it is, it says once, few, many or a class for expanded clones.

d_gene: NA; v_gene: TRBV24-1; j_gene: TRBJ1-5; abundance: NA; CDR3nt: TGTGCCACCAGTGCCGCTCGGGGGGATAGCAATCAGCCCCAGCATTTT; CDR3aa: CATSAARGDSNQPQHF
d_gene: NA; v_gene: TRBV29-1; j_gene: TRBJ1-3; abundance: NA; CDR3nt: TGCAGCGTTCAAAGGACAGCGGAGAACACCATATATTTT; CDR3aa: CSVQRTAENTIYF
d_gene: NA; v_gene: TRBV9; j_gene: TRBJ1-5; abundance: NA; CDR3nt: TGTGCCAGCAGCGTAGTAGGCAGGCCACAGCATTTT; CDR3aa: CASSVVGRPQHF
d_gene: NA; v_gene: TRBV7-9; j_gene: TRBJ1-2; abundance: NA; CDR3nt: TGTGCCAGCAGCTTAGGACAGCCCAGAGACTATGGCTACACCTTC; CDR3aa: CASSLGQPRDYGYTF
d_gene: NA; v_gene: TRBV2; j_gene: TRBJ2-2; abundance: many; CDR3nt: TGTGCCAGCAGTAAAGAGAACACCGGGGAGCTGTTTTTT; CDR3aa: CASSKENTGELFF
d_gene: TRBD1; v_gene: TRBV7-6; j_gene: TRBJ1-1; abundance: few; CDR3nt: TGTGCCAGCAGCACCCGACAGGGCCACACTGAAGCTTTCTTT; CDR3aa: CASSTRQGHTEAFF
d_gene: NA; v_gene: TRBV7-2; j_gene: TRBJ2-7; abundance: NA; CDR3nt: TGTGCCAGCAAGTTCATGTTAGGGCAGTCCTACGAGCAGTACTTC; CDR3aa: CASKFMLGQSYEQYF
d_gene: NA; v_gene: TRBV9; j_gene: TRBJ1-1; abundance: many; CDR3nt: TGTGCCAGCAGCCTTAGCCCGATTGGGGACACTGAAGCTTTCTTT; CDR3aa: CASSLSPIGDTEAFF
d_gene: TRBD2; v_gene: TRBV3-1; j_gene: TRBJ2-7; abundance: few; CDR3nt: TGTGCCAGCAGCCACCTCCTAGCGGGAGCCCCCGAGCAGTACTTC; CDR3aa: CASSHLLAGAPEQYF
d_gene: TRBD2; v_gene: TRBV5-1; j_gene: TRBJ2-7; abundance: NA; CDR3nt: TGCGCCAGCAGCGTTGGGACTAGCGGGATCTACGAGCAGTACTTC; CDR3aa: CASSVGTSGIYEQYF
d_gene: NA; v_gene: TRBV7-9; j_gene: TRBJ1-2; abundance: NA; CDR3nt: TGTGCCAGCAGTGAATTGAGGGGTGGCTACACCTTC; CDR3aa: CASSELRGGYTF
d_gene: NA; v_gene: TRBV29-1; j_gene: TRBJ1-1; abundance: NA; CDR3nt: TGCAGCTTAACAGGGAATTCTGAAGCTTTCTTT; CDR3aa: CSLTGNSEAFF
d_gene: TRBD2; v_gene: TRBV29-1; j_gene: TRBJ2-5; abundance: NA; CDR3nt: TGCAGCGTATCCACGGGGGGTGGTGGAGAGACCCAGTACTTC; CDR3aa: CSVSTGGGGETQYF
d_gene: NA; v_gene: TRBV20-1; j_gene: TRBJ1-1; abundance: many; CDR3nt: TGCAGTGCTAGAGAGACTACGGGACCTGAAGCTTTCTTT; CDR3aa: CSARETTGPEAFF
d_gene: NA; v_gene: TRBV3-2; j_gene: TRBJ1-2; abundance: many; CDR3nt: TGTGCCAGCAGCCAAGGGAGACGGGTACTAGAATACGTCACCTTC; CDR3aa: CASSQGRRVLEYVTF
d_gene: NA; v_gene: TRBV10-3; j_gene: TRBJ2-2; abundance: NA; CDR3nt: TGTGCCACAGGACCCCAGGGTACCGGGGAGCTGTTTTTT; CDR3aa: CATGPQGTGELFF
d_gene: TRBD2; v_gene: TRBV20-1; j_gene: TRBJ2-2; abundance: NA; CDR3nt: TGCAGTGGTGCTCCGAGCGGGAGGAGCACCGGGGAGCTGTTTTTT; CDR3aa: CSGAPSGRSTGELFF
d_gene: TRBD2; v_gene: TRBV10-3; j_gene: TRBJ2-7; abundance: few; CDR3nt: TGTGCCATCAGTGATCTGAGGCGGGAGGGGTTGTTGGTCTACGAGCAGTACTTC; CDR3aa: CAISDLRREGLLVYEQYF
d_gene: NA; v_gene: TRBV10-2; j_gene: TRBJ1-2; abundance: few; CDR3nt: TGTGCCAGCAGCGTAGGAGGACAGTCTAACTATGGCTACACCTTC; CDR3aa: CASSVGGQSNYGYTF
d_gene: NA; v_gene: TRBV10-3; j_gene: TRBJ1-5; abundance: NA; CDR3nt: TGTGCCATCAGAGACAGCCCGGATCAGCCCCAGCATTTT; CDR3aa: CAIRDSPDQPQHF
d_gene: NA; v_gene: TRBV9; j_gene: TRBJ2-7; abundance: many; CDR3nt: TGTGCCAGCAGCGTAGGTGGCTCGCGGGACGAGCAGTACTTC; CDR3aa: CASSVGGSRDEQYF
d_gene: NA; v_gene: TRBV7-2; j_gene: TRBJ1-1; abundance: NA; CDR3nt: TGTGCCAGCAGCCCCCTCCCAAATTACACTGAAGCTTTCTTT; CDR3aa: CASSPLPNYTEAFF
d_gene: NA; v_gene: TRBV7-8; j_gene: TRBJ1-1; abundance: NA; CDR3nt: TGCGCCAGCAGCCTAGGCCACGGTGGGAGACAACAAGCTTTCTTT; CDR3aa: CASSLGHGGRQQAFF
d_gene: TRBD1; v_gene: TRBV7-9; j_gene: TRBJ1-6; abundance: NA; CDR3nt: TGTGCCAGCAGCCCCTACGGACAGGCCGATAATTCACCCCTCCACTTT; CDR3aa: CASSPYGQADNSPLHF
d_gene: NA; v_gene: TRBV19; j_gene: TRBJ1-5; abundance: many; CDR3nt: TGTGCCAGTAGTACCCACTTAGGACGGAACAATCAGCCCCAGCATTTT; CDR3aa: CASSTHLGRNNQPQHF
d_gene: NA; v_gene: TRBV20-1; j_gene: TRBJ1-5; abundance: once; CDR3nt: TGCAGTGCTAGAGATCAGGGACAGCATTTT; CDR3aa: CSARDQGQHF
d_gene: NA; v_gene: TRBV11-2; j_gene: TRBJ1-1; abundance: NA; CDR3nt: TGTGCCAGCAGCTTTCAACCCCAGGAGAGTGAAGCTTTCTTT; CDR3aa: CASSFQPQESEAFF
d_gene: NA; v_gene: TRBV28; j_gene: TRBJ2-7; abundance: few; CDR3nt: TGTGCCAGCAACCGGGACGGATCCTACGAGCAGTACTTC; CDR3aa: CASNRDGSYEQYF
d_gene: TRBD1; v_gene: TRBV20-1; j_gene: TRBJ1-5; abundance: many; CDR3nt: TGCAGTGCTACGACAGGGTCCCTCCTAAATCAGCCCCAGCATTTT; CDR3aa: CSATTGSLLNQPQHF
d_gene: NA; v_gene: TRBV7-6; j_gene: TRBJ1-6; abundance: NA; CDR3nt: TGTGCCAGCAGCTCTCCGGGCAGAATAAGCTCCTATAATTCACCCCTCCACTTT; CDR3aa: CASSSPGRISSYNSPLHF
d_gene: NA; v_gene: TRBV10-3; j_gene: TRBJ1-3; abundance: NA; CDR3nt: TGTGCCATCAGTGACAGGCAGTGGATTTTT; CDR3aa: CAISDRQWIF
d_gene: NA; v_gene: TRBV20-1; j_gene: TRBJ2-7; abundance: NA; CDR3nt: TGCAGTGCTCGACACCAGAACACCGGGGAGCAGTACTTC; CDR3aa: CSARHQNTGEQYF
d_gene: NA; v_gene: TRBV10-3; j_gene: TRBJ1-1; abundance: many; CDR3nt: TGTGCCATCAGTGTGATGAGCAACACTGAAGCTTTCTTT; CDR3aa: CAISVMSNTEAFF
d_gene: NA; v_gene: TRBV20-1; j_gene: TRBJ1-5; abundance: many; CDR3nt: TGCAGTGCCAACCCGGGAGGTTCAGTGGGCAATCAGCCCCAGCATTTT; CDR3aa: CSANPGGSVGNQPQHF
d_gene: TRBD2; v_gene: TRBV3-1; j_gene: TRBJ2-7; abundance: few; CDR3nt: TGTGCCAGCAGCCAGATCCAATACGGGACTAGCGGGAGAAGGAACGAGCAGTACTTC; CDR3aa: CASSQIQYGTSGRRNEQYF
d_gene: NA; v_gene: TRBV27; j_gene: TRBJ2-2; abundance: NA; CDR3nt: TGTGCCAGCAGTCCCTTAGGGGGCACCGGGGAGCTGTTTTTT; CDR3aa: CASSPLGGTGELFF
d_gene: TRBD2; v_gene: TRBV5-4; j_gene: TRBJ2-5; abundance: many; CDR3nt: TGTGCCAGCAGCTTGGAGGCTAGCGGCCTTGGGGAGACCCAGTACTTC; CDR3aa: CASSLEASGLGETQYF
d_gene: NA; v_gene: TRBV12-3/TRBV12-4; j_gene: TRBJ1-5; abundance: NA; CDR3nt: TGTGCCAGCAGTTTGGGGGACCCCCAGCATTTT; CDR3aa: CASSLGDPQHF
d_gene: TRBD2; v_gene: TRBV7-9; j_gene: TRBJ2-5; abundance: few; CDR3nt: TGTGCCAGCAGCTTTTCGACTAGCGGGGCCCAAGAGACCCAGTACTTC; CDR3aa: CASSFSTSGAQETQYF
d_gene: TRBD1; v_gene: TRBV19; j_gene: TRBJ2-7; abundance: NA; CDR3nt: TGTGCCAGTAGTGTGGACAGGGGGCCCTACGAGCAGTACTTC; CDR3aa: CASSVDRGPYEQYF
d_gene: NA; v_gene: TRBV12-3/TRBV12-4; j_gene: TRBJ1-1; abundance: NA; CDR3nt: TGTGCTAGGTCACGAGGGCATTTGAACACTGAAGCTTTCTTT; CDR3aa: CARSRGHLNTEAFF
d_gene: TRBD1; v_gene: TRBV2; j_gene: TRBJ1-1; abundance: many; CDR3nt: TGTGCCAGCAGTCAGGGGGGGCGCGCAGCTTTCTTT; CDR3aa: CASSQGGRAAFF
d_gene: NA; v_gene: TRBV10-3; j_gene: TRBJ2-6; abundance: NA; CDR3nt: TGTGCCATCAGCAGAAGTGGGACCAGCTCTGGGGCCAACGTCCTGACTTTC; CDR3aa: CAISRSGTSSGANVLTF
d_gene: NA; v_gene: TRBV10-3; j_gene: TRBJ1-1; abundance: NA; CDR3nt: TGTGCCATCACAGGCGATGAGAACACTGAAGCTTTCTTT; CDR3aa: CAITGDENTEAFF
d_gene: TRBD2; v_gene: TRBV29-1; j_gene: TRBJ2-2; abundance: NA; CDR3nt: TGCAGCGCCGGGACTAGCGGGGAGCTGTTTTTT; CDR3aa: CSAGTSGELFF
d_gene: NA; v_gene: TRBV7-2; j_gene: TRBJ1-4; abundance: many; CDR3nt: TGTGCCAGCAGCAGGACACCGCTTGAAAAACTGTTTTTT; CDR3aa: CASSRTPLEKLFF
d_gene: NA; v_gene: TRBV19; j_gene: TRBJ1-1; abundance: many; CDR3nt: TGTGCCAGTGGTCAACAGGGGAACACTGAAGCTTTCTTT; CDR3aa: CASGQQGNTEAFF
d_gene: NA; v_gene: TRBV5-1; j_gene: TRBJ1-4; abundance: many; CDR3nt: TGCGCCAGCAGCTTGGGGACGTCTGAAAAACTGTTTTTT; CDR3aa: CASSLGTSEKLFF
d_gene: NA; v_gene: TRBV19; j_gene: TRBJ2-7; abundance: NA; CDR3nt: TGTGCCAGTAGTATACGAGGGCGTCCTCCCTACGAGCAGTACTTC; CDR3aa: CASSIRGRPPYEQYF
d_gene: NA; v_gene: TRBV19; j_gene: TRBJ1-2; abundance: NA; CDR3nt: TGTGCCAGTAGTATCGGAGCGGGGCCAGCTAACTATGGCTACACCTTC; CDR3aa: CASSIGAGPANYGYTF
d_gene: NA; v_gene: TRBV5-1; j_gene: TRBJ2-5; abundance: many; CDR3nt: TGCGCCAGCAGCTTGAGGGGGATGGGGTACCAAGAGACCCAGTACTTC; CDR3aa: CASSLRGMGYQETQYF
d_gene: NA; v_gene: TRBV10-3; j_gene: TRBJ2-5; abundance: many; CDR3nt: TGTGCCATCAGTGAGCCGGGACCCCCTCCGGAGACCCAGTACTTC; CDR3aa: CAISEPGPPPETQYF
d_gene: NA; v_gene: TRBV5-1; j_gene: TRBJ1-2; abundance: many; CDR3nt: TGCGCCAGCAGCTTGGAGGACAGTACCTATGGCTACACCTTC; CDR3aa: CASSLEDSTYGYTF
d_gene: TRBD1; v_gene: TRBV29-1; j_gene: TRBJ2-7; abundance: NA; CDR3nt: TGCAGCGTGCGACAGGGGGCCTCCGGCGAGCAGTACTTC; CDR3aa: CSVRQGASGEQYF